These 2 T cell receptor beta chains came from one sample sequenced in a study of T cells in Graves' hyperthyroidism and ophthalmopathy. RNA transcripts gave rise to amplified TCR beta CDR3 regions. Researchers ran a first-round RT-PCR on the TCR CDR3 using the HTBI primer set. TCRdb recomputed calls from the multiplex PCR reads with MiXCR, one row per CDR3 protein. The table has roughly 260,000 distinct CDR3 sequences, approximately 15% seen once. The specimen sequenced was blood. The receptors here all came from a woman between 40 and 50 years old with Graves' hyperthyroidism that later progressed to Graves' ophthalmopathy.

This clonotype was detected many times. The rearrangement links TRBV9 to TRBJ2-5; D is unclear. Germline V gives CDR1 SGDLS, CDR2 YYNGEE. Deletions cut 0 bases from V and 2 bases from J, with 11 bases between. The CDR3 loop spans 15 amino acids. CDR3 DNA sequence: TGTGCCAGCAGCGTAGGACTCACAACTCAAGAGACCCAGTACTTC. This codes for CASSVGLTTQETQYF.

This clonotype was recorded many times. This chain uses TRBV6-1 with TRBJ2-2; no definite D call. The V gene's germline CDR1 is MNHNS and CDR2 SASEGT. V gave up 8 bases and J gave up 8 bases, with 9 bases separating them. The CDR3 extends over 11 amino acids. The DNA of the CDR3 is TGTGCCAGCTGCACCCTTGGGGAGCTGTTTTTT. Encoded protein: CASCTLGELFF.